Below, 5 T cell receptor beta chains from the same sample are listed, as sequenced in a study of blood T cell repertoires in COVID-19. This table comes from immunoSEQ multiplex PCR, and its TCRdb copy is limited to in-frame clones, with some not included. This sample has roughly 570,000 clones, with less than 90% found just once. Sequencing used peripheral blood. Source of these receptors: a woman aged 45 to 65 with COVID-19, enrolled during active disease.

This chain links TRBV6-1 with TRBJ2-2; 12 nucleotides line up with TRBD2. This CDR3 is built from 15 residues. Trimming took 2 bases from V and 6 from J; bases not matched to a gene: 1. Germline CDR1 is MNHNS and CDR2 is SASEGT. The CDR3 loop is CASSELAGGPGELFF. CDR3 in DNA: TGTGCCAGCAGTGAACTAGCGGGGGGGCCCGGGGAGCTGTTTTTT.

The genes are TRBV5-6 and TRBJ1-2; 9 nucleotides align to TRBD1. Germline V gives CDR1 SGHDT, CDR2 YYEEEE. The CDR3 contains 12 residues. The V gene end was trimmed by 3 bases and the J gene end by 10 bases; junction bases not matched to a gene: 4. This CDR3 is CASSWGQGPYTF. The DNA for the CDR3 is TGTGCCAGCAGCTGGGGACAGGGCCCCTACACCTTC.

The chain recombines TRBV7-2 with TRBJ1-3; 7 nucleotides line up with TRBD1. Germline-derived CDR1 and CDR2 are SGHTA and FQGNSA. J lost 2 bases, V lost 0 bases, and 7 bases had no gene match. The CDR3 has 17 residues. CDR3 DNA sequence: TGTGCCAGCAGCTTAGCGGGCGGCAGGGGGGCTGGAAACACCATATATTTT. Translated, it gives CASSLAGGRGAGNTIYF.

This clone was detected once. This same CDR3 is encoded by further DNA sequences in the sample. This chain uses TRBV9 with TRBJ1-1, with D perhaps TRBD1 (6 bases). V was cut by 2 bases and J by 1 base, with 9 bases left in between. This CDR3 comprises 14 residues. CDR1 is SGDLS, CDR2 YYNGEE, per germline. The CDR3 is CASSVGGRNTEAFF. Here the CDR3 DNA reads TGTGCCAGCAGCGTCGGGGGGCGGAACACTGAAGCTTTCTTT.

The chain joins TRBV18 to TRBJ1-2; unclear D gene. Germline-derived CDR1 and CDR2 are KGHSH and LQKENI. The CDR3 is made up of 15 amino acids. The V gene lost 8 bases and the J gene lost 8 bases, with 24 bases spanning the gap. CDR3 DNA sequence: TGTGCCAGCACCTCTTCGACAAGGGCGGGTATAGGCTACACCTTC. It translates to CASTSSTRAGIGYTF. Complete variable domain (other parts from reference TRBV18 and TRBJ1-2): NAGVMQNPRHLVRRRGQEARLRCSPMKGHSHVYWYRQLPEEGLKFMVYLQKENIIDESGMPKERFSAEFPKEGPSILRIQQVVRGDSAAYFCASTSSTRAGIGYTFGSGTRLTVV.